Presented here are 28 T cell receptor beta chains from one specimen sequenced in a study of regulatory T cells in long-lasting Graves disease. Time point indicated: newly diagnosed GD, antithyroid drugs for less than 3 months. Extracted PBMC RNA gave rise to the TCR library. Investigators prepared the TCR beta libraries by applying iRepertoire HTBI primers and Arm-PCR of CDR3 regions. TCRdb itself ran the multiplex PCR reads through MiXCR, one entry per CDR3 protein. Found here are more than 300,000 distinct CDR3 sequences, under 20% of them singletons; the top ten hold 20% to 25%. These records were also assigned to another study, of T cells in Graves' hyperthyroidism and ophthalmopathy.

The sample in question was peripheral blood mononuclear cells (PBMCs), obtained at new diagnosis, from a patient treated with antithyroid drugs. These TCRs come from a woman aged 18-30 years with Graves disease.

The chain couples TRBV28 to TRBJ1-6, with TRBD1 as a possible D gene (5 bases). This CDR3 spans 16 amino acids. Germline values: CDR1 MDHEN, CDR2 SYDVKM. V dropped 6 bases and J dropped 0 bases, with 12 bases sitting between them. CDR3 coding DNA: TGTGCCAGCAGGATTCAGGGAAGCTCCTATAATTCACCCCTCCACTTT. Residues: CASRIQGSSYNSPLHF.

Ten or more counts support this clonotype. In DNA, the CDR3 is TGTGCCAGCAGCTACATCCGGGACACCCCCTCCAATGAGCAGTTCTTC. Residues: CASSYIRDTPSNEQFF. The V and J genes are TRBV11-2 and TRBJ2-1; maybe TRBD1 (6 bases). CDR3 length: 16 residues. Germline V gene lookup returns CDR1 SGHAT and CDR2 FQNNGV. V was shortened by 4 bases and J by 6 bases, with 19 bases between the two germline ends.

This clonotype was counted many times. The chain combines TRBV5-8 with TRBJ1-2; 9 nucleotides align to TRBD1. The V gene end was trimmed by 4 bases and the J gene end by 3 bases; junction bases not matched to a gene: 13. Germline CDR1 SGHTS, CDR2 YDEGEE. CDR3 length equals 17 residues. DNA of the CDR3: TGTGCCAGCAGCATACCGGGACAGGGAGAAGGGTACTATGGCTACACCTTC. It encodes CASSIPGQGEGYYGYTF.

The J gene is TRBJ2-2, the V gene TRBV6-1; 10 positions match TRBD2. J lost 6 bases, V lost 8 bases, and 6 bases had no gene match. This CDR3 spans 14 amino acids. Germline V gene lookup returns CDR1 MNHNS and CDR2 SASEGT. CDR3 nucleotides: TGTGCCAGCCCCCAGCGGGAGGGCCCCGGGGAGCTGTTTTTT. This sequence encodes CASPQREGPGELFF.

This chain joins TRBV30 and TRBJ1-1, with 8 nucleotides matching TRBD1. The length of the CDR3 is 13 residues. J was trimmed by 5 bases and V by 1 base; bases with no gene match: 3. From germline, CDR1 is GTSNPN and CDR2 SVGIG (reference sequence). CDR3 loop: CAWSGTGGTEAFF. The CDR3 DNA reads TGTGCCTGGAGTGGCACAGGGGGGACTGAAGCTTTCTTT. The entire variable domain, with the rest obtained from reference TRBV30 and TRBJ1-1, is as follows: SQTIHQWPATLVQPVGSPLSLECTVEGTSNPNLYWYRQAAGRGLQLLFYSVGIGQISSEVPQNLSASRPQDRQFILSSKKLLLSDSGFYLCAWSGTGGTEAFFGQGTRLTVV.

Comments on this clonotype: At one end the junction does not follow the germline gene, possibly because of a read error. The chain uses TRBV7-7 and TRBJ2-1, with 9 bases aligning to TRBD1. This CDR3 spans 15 amino acids. CDR1 and CDR2 from the germline V gene are SSHAT and FNYEAQ (reference sequence). The CDR3 bases are TGTGCTAGCAGCAAACAGGGGGCCTCCTACAATGAGCAGTTCTTC. Translation: CASSKQGASYNEQFF.

The sample holds many counts of this clonotype. A junction end diverges from the germline sequence, so it may reflect a read error. The chain uses TRBV7-7 and TRBJ2-3, with 12 bases fitting TRBD1. This CDR3 region has 18 residues. Germline V gives CDR1 SSHAT, CDR2 FNYEAQ (reference sequence). CDR3 loop: CASSPAMGQGATGDTQYF. CDR3 nucleotide sequence: TGTGCTAGCAGCCCCGCAATGGGACAGGGGGCGACGGGAGATACGCAGTATTTT. Variable domain in full (rest from reference TRBV7-7 and TRBJ2-3): GAGVSQSPRYKVTKRGQDVTLRCDPISSHATLYWYQQALGQGPEFLTYFNYEAQPDKSGLPSDRFSAERPEGSISTLTIQRTEQRDSAMYRCASSPAMGQGATGDTQYFGPGTRLTVL.

The V and J genes are TRBV14 and TRBJ2-1, with 8 nucleotides matching TRBD2. Germline CDR1 is SGHDN and CDR2 is FVKESK. Unmatched junction bases numbered 10, after V lost 5 bases and J lost 7 bases. The CDR3 covers 15 residues. This CDR3 reads CASSSPGLGKNEQFF. As DNA, the CDR3 is TGTGCCAGCAGCTCACCGGGACTAGGTAAAAATGAGCAGTTCTTC.

This clonotype appeared many times. The CDR3 region has the DNA TGTGCCAGCGGGACACTGAACACTGAAGCTTTCTTT. Its protein is CASGTLNTEAFF. The gene calls are TRBV11-1 and TRBJ1-1; possibly TRBD1 for D (6 bases). V lost 8 bases and J lost 0, with 7 bases in between. This CDR3 has 12 residues. Germline V gives CDR1 SGHAT, CDR2 FQDESV (reference sequence).

Relative to its sample, this clonotype is medium-sized. The V and J genes are TRBV3-1 and TRBJ2-1; D ambiguous. The CDR3 runs 15 residues. Trimming shortened V by 2 bases and J by 6 bases, and 14 bases separated the two germline ends. Per germline, CDR1 LGHDT and CDR2 YNNKEL (reference sequence). The DNA for the CDR3 is TGTGCCAGCAGCCAACAACGGCCGACCAGCAATGAGCAGTTCTTC. Translated: CASSQQRPTSNEQFF.

This clonotype was seen a handful of times. The rearrangement uses TRBV5-1 and TRBJ1-1, with 9 bases lining up with TRBD1. V trimming: 4 bases; J trimming: 6 bases; junction bases outside the gene matches: 4. There are 13 residues in the CDR3. Germline V lookup: CDR1 SGHRS, CDR2 YFSETQ. The CDR3 DNA reads as TGCGCCAGCAGCCGGGACAGGGCTTCTGAAGCTTTCTTT. Protein sequence: CASSRDRASEAFF.

The rearrangement uses TRBV10-2 and TRBJ2-6; D is unresolved. The CDR3 extends over 16 amino acids. The germline V gene has CDR1 WSHSY and CDR2 SAAADI. V lost 2 bases to trimming and J lost 0 bases, with 8 bases between them. CDR3 region: CASSEQAVSGANVLTF. The CDR3 coding sequence is TGCGCCAGCAGTGAGCAGGCTGTCTCTGGGGCCAACGTCCTGACTTTC.

In its sample, this clonotype was seen a few times. J is TRBJ1-3 and V is TRBV6-1; 9 bases are shared with TRBD1. The CDR3 has 13 residues. J lost 3 bases, V lost 10 bases, and 4 bases had no gene match. CDR1 is MNHNS, CDR2 SASEGT, per germline. CDR3 residues: CATRDRDGNTIYF. The DNA for the CDR3 is TGTGCCACCCGGGACAGGGATGGAAACACCATATATTTT.

This clonotype was seen a few times. V is TRBV10-3 and J is TRBJ1-6; a possible D gene is TRBD1 (6 bases). Looked up from germline, CDR1 is ENHRY and CDR2 is SYGVKD. This CDR3 has 14 residues. V was shortened by 6 bases and J by 7 bases, with 13 bases between the two germline ends. The CDR3 region is CAIRRGADNSPLHF. As DNA, the CDR3 is TGTGCCATCAGGAGGGGGGCGGACAATTCACCCCTCCACTTT.

This chain connects TRBV28 to TRBJ1-4; the D is unclear. There are 14 residues in the CDR3. Trimming removed 4 bases from V and 3 bases from J, with 9 bases in between. In germline, CDR1 is MDHEN, CDR2 SYDVKM. DNA of the CDR3: TGTGCCAGCAGTTCCCTAGGATCTAATGAAAAACTGTTTTTT. It translates to CASSSLGSNEKLFF.

This clonotype was observed a handful of times. The DNA of the CDR3 is TGCGCCAGCAGTGAGCCGGACACTGAAGCTTTCTTT. It encodes CASSEPDTEAFF. The chain is built from TRBV10-2 and TRBJ1-1; D is unresolved. Germline CDR1 is WSHSY and CDR2 is SAAADI. Trimming cost V 2 bases and J 3 bases, with 4 bases left between them. The CDR3 has 12 amino acids.

This clonotype was picked up a small number of times. The chain is built from TRBV4-2 and TRBJ2-7; 9 bases line up with TRBD2. The CDR3 is made up of 16 amino acids. The germline V gene has CDR1 LGHNA and CDR2 YNFKEQ. Unmatched junction bases numbered 10, after V lost 1 base and J lost 6 bases. As DNA, the CDR3 is TGTGCCAGCAGCCAAGTCGGGACTAGCTCGTTGTTCGAGCAGTACTTC. It is translated as CASSQVGTSSLFEQYF.

This clonotype was counted once. This may arise from a read error, as a much more abundant clone is one base away. The chain joins TRBV2 to TRBJ1-1; D is possibly TRBD1 (6 bases). There are 13 residues in the CDR3. Germline CDR1 reads SNHLY; CDR2 reads FYNNEI. V shed 10 bases and J shed 3 bases, with 15 bases lying between them. CDR3 loop: CANRAALYTEAFF. DNA of the CDR3: TGTGCCAACAGGGCGGCACTTTACACTGAAGCTTTCTTT.

The chain uses TRBV6-1 and TRBJ1-4; 8 bases align to TRBD1. J gave up 11 bases and V 6 bases, and 14 bases lay outside the gene matches. Germline values: CDR1 MNHNS, CDR2 SASEGT. This CDR3 is built from 15 residues. The CDR3 bases are TGTGCCAGCAGCCCCGGGACAGGAGAAGTAATGAAACTGTTTTTT. Protein sequence: CASSPGTGEVMKLFF.

This clonotype was recorded many times. The chain couples TRBV5-1 to TRBJ2-7, with 8 nucleotides matching TRBD2. Unmatched junction bases numbered 8, after V lost 5 bases and J lost 1 base. This CDR3 is built from 15 residues. From germline, CDR1 is SGHRS and CDR2 YFSETQ. The CDR3 DNA sequence: TGCGCCAGCAGGTTCGGAACTAGCGGTTCCTACGAGCAGTACTTC. It translates to CASRFGTSGSYEQYF. The full variable domain, rest sourced from reference TRBV5-1 and TRBJ2-7, is KAGVTQTPRYLIKTRGQQVTLSCSPISGHRSVSWYQQTPGQGLQFLFEYFSETQRNKGNFPGRFSGRQFSNSRSEMNVSTLELGDSALYLCASRFGTSGSYEQYFGPGTRLTVT.

The V and J genes are TRBV2 and TRBJ2-2; TRBD1 aligns across 7 bases. CDR3 length equals 17 residues. V dropped 3 bases and J dropped 2; count of bases not matched to a gene: 9. In germline, CDR1 is SNHLY, CDR2 FYNNEI. This chain's CDR3 is CASSDPTGDINTGELFF. CDR3 DNA sequence: TGTGCCAGCAGTGACCCAACAGGGGACATCAACACCGGGGAGCTGTTTTTT.

This clonotype was seen at least ten times. The V gene is TRBV7-9, the J gene TRBJ1-2, with 9 bases fitting TRBD1. Trimming removed 5 bases from V and 6 bases from J; junction bases left unmatched: 4. Germline loops: CDR1 SEHNR, CDR2 FQNEAQ (reference sequence). The CDR3 totals 13 residues. CDR3 protein: CASSPTGGDGYTF. The CDR3 DNA sequence: TGTGCCAGCAGCCCCACAGGGGGCGATGGCTACACCTTC. Variable domain in full (rest from reference TRBV7-9 and TRBJ1-2): DTGVSQNPRHKITKRGQNVTFRCDPISEHNRLYWYRQTLGQGPEFLTYFQNEAQLEKSRLLSDRFSAERPKGSFSTLEIQRTEQGDSAMYLCASSPTGGDGYTFGSGTRLTVV.

The V call is TRBV7-9, the J call TRBJ1-1, with TRBD1 matching 11 bases. Germline V lookup: CDR1 SEHNR, CDR2 FQNEAQ (reference sequence). The trim removed 4 bases at V and 11 bases at J, leaving 3 bases unmatched. The CDR3 runs 12 residues. The CDR3 DNA reads TGTGCCAGCAGCTGGGGACAGGGGGAGGCTTTCTTT. Protein: CASSWGQGEAFF.

This clonotype was detected many times. The chain carries TRBV28 and TRBJ2-4; D is perhaps TRBD1 (6 bases). V was shortened by 5 bases and J by 4 bases, with 12 bases between the two germline ends. The CDR3 loop spans 14 amino acids. Per the germline V gene, CDR1 is MDHEN and CDR2 is SYDVKM. CDR3 loop: CASSRQAPKNIQYF. Written as DNA, the CDR3 is TGTGCCAGCAGTCGACAGGCCCCGAAAAACATTCAGTACTTC.

The sample holds a few counts of this clonotype. The chain joins TRBV6-5 to TRBJ2-3; either TRBD1 or TRBD2 may fit D (5 bases each). The CDR3 consists of 14 residues. V lost 2 bases and J 3 bases, leaving 9 bases between the germline ends. CDR1 and CDR2 (germline): MNHEY, SVGAGI. CDR3 sequence (DNA): TGTGCCAGCAGTTACCTAGCAGGGACAGATACGCAGTATTTT. Translation gives CASSYLAGTDTQYF.

This clonotype showed up just a few times. V usage is TRBV6-4 and J usage is TRBJ2-2; 11 bases are shared with TRBD2. The CDR3 runs to 17 residues. Germline V gives CDR1 MRHNA, CDR2 SNTAGT. Trimming cost V 8 bases and J 6 bases; bases outside gene matches: 14. CDR3 region: CASQESTSGSEAGELFF. The CDR3 DNA is TGTGCCAGCCAAGAGTCCACTAGCGGGAGTGAAGCCGGGGAGCTGTTTTTT.

The rearrangement links TRBV29-1 to TRBJ2-6; D gene uncertain. Per germline, CDR1 SQVTM and CDR2 ANQGSEA. Trimming shortened V by 1 base and J by 4 bases, and 11 bases separated the two germline ends. CDR3 size: 15 residues. Here the CDR3 reads CSVEGHLAGANVLTF. For the CDR3, the DNA is TGCAGCGTTGAAGGCCACCTCGCCGGGGCCAACGTCCTGACTTTC.

The rearrangement links TRBV3-1 to TRBJ2-1, with 10 positions matching TRBD2. The CDR3 sequence is 15 residues long. V trimming: 4 bases; J trimming: 10 bases; junction bases outside the gene matches: 10. Germline V gene lookup returns CDR1 LGHDT and CDR2 YNNKEL (reference sequence). Here the CDR3 reads CASSRRLAGTGEQFF. As DNA, the CDR3 is TGTGCCAGCAGCCGGAGACTAGCGGGTACAGGGGAGCAGTTCTTC.